The rows below give T cell receptor beta chains drawn from one sample of a study of beta chain features in type 1 diabetes. The method was immunoSEQ multiplex PCR; TCRdb's version includes in-frame clones alone and lacks a portion of them. This table holds 110,000 to 150,000 clones, approximately 10% found once. Sequenced sample: central memory CD4+ T cells from blood. The source of these receptors is a middle-aged woman in good health. Each CDR3 is given with its conserved first and last residue.

>TRBV5-1|TRBJ2-5
CASSTSGGPLLQETQYF
>TRBV2|TRBJ2-1
CASSSQSRNEQFF
>TRBV27|TRBJ2-7
CASSLKVAGTSYEQYF
>TRBV29-1|TRBJ1-1
CSVGRENFAEAFF
>TRBV5-6|TRBJ2-7
CASSLVQGAYEQYF
>TRBV7-2|TRBJ2-2
CASSLGGGYPGELFF
>TRBV18|TRBJ2-1
CASSPYTGDWFF
>TRBV7-9|TRBJ2-1
CASSLTGSSYNEQFF
>TRBV6-1|TRBJ1-2
CASSSDSTYGYTF
>TRBV6-5|TRBJ1-2
CASSQRNYGYTF
>TRBV19|TRBJ2-2
CASSILLAGHTGELFF
>TRBV9|TRBJ2-1
CASSDRLAGTLSYNEQFF
>TRBV5-1|TRBJ2-3
CASSLGGLLRTDTQYF
>TRBV5-1|TRBJ2-3
CATQAGSTDTQYF
>TRBV18|TRBJ2-7
CASSPTDTEPTF
>TRBV6-1|TRBJ2-1
CASVRAGAADNEQFF
>TRBV18|TRBJ1-5
CASSPDPGASNQPQHF
>TRBV23-1|TRBJ1-6
CASKMGQNNSPLHF
>TRBV7-2|TRBJ2-5
CASSLAIQGGRETQYF
>TRBV27|TRBJ2-3
CASSSGQATDTQYF
>TRBV7-9|TRBJ1-5
CASSSSGGSPQHF
>TRBV11-2|TRBJ1-1
CASSLRGVPIGTEAFF
>TRBV18|TRBJ2-7
CASSRAGEQYF
>TRBV18|TRBJ1-5
CASSLAGGNQPQHF
>TRBV18|TRBJ1-5
CASSGGQGRYQPQHF
>TRBV7-2|TRBJ2-1
CASSLAGQSDNEQFF
>TRBV6-5|TRBJ2-7
CASGPGQGLSYEQYF